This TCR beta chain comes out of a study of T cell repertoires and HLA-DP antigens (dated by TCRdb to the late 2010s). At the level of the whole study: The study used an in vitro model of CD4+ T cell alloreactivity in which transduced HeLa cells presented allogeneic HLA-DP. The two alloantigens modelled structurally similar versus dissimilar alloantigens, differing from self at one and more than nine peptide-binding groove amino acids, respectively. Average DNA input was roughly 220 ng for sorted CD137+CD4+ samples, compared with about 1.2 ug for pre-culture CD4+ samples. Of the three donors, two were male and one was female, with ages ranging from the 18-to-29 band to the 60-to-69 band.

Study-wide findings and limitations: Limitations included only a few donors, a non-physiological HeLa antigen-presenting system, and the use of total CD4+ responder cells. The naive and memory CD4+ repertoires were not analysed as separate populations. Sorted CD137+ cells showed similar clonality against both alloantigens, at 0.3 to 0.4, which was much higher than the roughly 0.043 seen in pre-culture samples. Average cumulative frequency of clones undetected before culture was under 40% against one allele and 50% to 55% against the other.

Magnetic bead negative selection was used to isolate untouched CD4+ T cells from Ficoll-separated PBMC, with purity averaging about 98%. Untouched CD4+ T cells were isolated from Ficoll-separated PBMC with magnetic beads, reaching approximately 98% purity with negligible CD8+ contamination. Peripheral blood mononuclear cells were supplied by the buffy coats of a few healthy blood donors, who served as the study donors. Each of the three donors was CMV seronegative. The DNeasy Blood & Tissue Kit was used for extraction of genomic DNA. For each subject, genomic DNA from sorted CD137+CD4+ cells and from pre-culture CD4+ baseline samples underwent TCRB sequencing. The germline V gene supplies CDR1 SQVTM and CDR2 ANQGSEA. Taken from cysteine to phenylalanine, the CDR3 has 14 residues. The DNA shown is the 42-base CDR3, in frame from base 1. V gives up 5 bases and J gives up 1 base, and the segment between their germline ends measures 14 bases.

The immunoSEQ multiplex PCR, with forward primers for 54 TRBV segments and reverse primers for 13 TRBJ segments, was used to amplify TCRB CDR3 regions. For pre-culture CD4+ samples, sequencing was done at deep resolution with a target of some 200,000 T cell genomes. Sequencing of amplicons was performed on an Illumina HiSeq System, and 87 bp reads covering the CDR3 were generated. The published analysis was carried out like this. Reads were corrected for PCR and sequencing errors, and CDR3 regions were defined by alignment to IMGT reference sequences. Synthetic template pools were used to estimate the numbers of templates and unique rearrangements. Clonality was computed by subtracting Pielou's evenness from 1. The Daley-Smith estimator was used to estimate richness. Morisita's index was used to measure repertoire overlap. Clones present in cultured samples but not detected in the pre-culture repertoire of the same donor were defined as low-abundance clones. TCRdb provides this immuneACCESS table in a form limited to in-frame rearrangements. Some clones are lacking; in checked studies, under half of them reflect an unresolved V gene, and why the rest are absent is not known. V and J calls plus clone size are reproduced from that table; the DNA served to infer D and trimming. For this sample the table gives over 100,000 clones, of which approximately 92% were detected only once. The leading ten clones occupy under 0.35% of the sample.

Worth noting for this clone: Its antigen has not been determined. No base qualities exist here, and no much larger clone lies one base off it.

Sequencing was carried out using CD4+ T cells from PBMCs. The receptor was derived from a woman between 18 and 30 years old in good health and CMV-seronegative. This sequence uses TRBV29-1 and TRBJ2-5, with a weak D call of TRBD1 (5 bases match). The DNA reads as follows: TGCAGCGTTCGGCAGGGAATCACCCAAGAGACCCAGTACTTC. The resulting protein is CSVRQGITQETQYF.